One TCR beta chain is described in this entry. These data belong to a study of cytomegalovirus exposure and HLA in healthy donors. The donors were healthy bone marrow donors. Germline V gene lookup returns CDR1 SQVTM and CDR2 ANQGSEA. This CDR3 spans 11 amino acids. V was shortened by 4 bases and J by 6 bases, with 9 bases between the two germline ends. It was with 60 Vbeta and 13 Jbeta primers that the PCR ran. The method was immunoSEQ multiplex PCR; TCRdb's version includes in-frame clones alone and lacks a portion of them. This sample has about 100,000 clones, with approximately 87% found just once.

The V gene is TRBV29-1, the J gene TRBJ1-2; tentative D call: TRBD1 (5 bases). The receptor's source is a man aged 35 to 55 in good health and CMV-seronegative. Sequencing was carried out using PBMCs. The CDR3 DNA sequence: TGCAGCGTTGGAAGGGGCGATGGCTACACCTTC. It encodes CSVGRGDGYTF.